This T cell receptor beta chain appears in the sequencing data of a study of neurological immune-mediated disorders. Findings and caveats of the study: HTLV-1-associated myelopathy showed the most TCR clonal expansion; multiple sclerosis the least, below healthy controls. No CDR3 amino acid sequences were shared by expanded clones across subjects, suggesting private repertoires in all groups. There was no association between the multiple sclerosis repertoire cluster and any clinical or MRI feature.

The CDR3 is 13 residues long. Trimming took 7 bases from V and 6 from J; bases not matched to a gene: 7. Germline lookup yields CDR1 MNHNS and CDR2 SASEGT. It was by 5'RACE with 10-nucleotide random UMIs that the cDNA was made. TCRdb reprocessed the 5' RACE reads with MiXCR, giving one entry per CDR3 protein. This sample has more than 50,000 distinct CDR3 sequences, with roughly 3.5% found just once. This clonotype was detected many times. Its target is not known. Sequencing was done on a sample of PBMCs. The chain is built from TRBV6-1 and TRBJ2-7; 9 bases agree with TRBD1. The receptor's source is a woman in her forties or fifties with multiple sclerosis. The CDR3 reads CASTRTGEGEQYF. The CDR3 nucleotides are TGTGCCAGCACTCGGACAGGGGAGGGCGAGCAGTACTTC.